These 15 T cell receptor beta chains originate from one sample sequenced in a study of lymphopenia after photon versus proton radiotherapy. Repertoires were generated with immunoSEQ multiplex PCR, while TCRdb's copy carries only in-frame clones and drops some. The sample lists more than 30,000 clones; more than 70% were seen once. Material: peripheral blood, obtained from a patient treated with photon-based radiotherapy. The receptors here all came from a man aged 45-65 years with gastric cancer.

This clone was counted a single time. The chain joins TRBV9 to TRBJ2-6; D call uncertain. Trimming cost V 4 bases and J 0 bases, with 2 bases left between them. Germline V gene lookup returns CDR1 SGDLS and CDR2 YYNGEE. The CDR3 consists of 13 residues. The CDR3 nucleotides are TGTGCCAGCAGCACCTCTGGGGCCAACGTCCTGACTTTC. Amino acids: CASSTSGANVLTF.

The CDR3 spells CASNKASSSYNEQFF. The CDR3 DNA sequence: TGTGCCAGCAACAAAGCTAGCTCATCTTACAATGAGCAGTTCTTC. This chain uses TRBV11-2 with TRBJ2-1, with D possibly matching TRBD2 (5 bases). V dropped 7 bases and J dropped 4 bases, with 17 bases sitting between them. The CDR3 spans 15 residues. CDR1 and CDR2 from the germline V gene are SGHAT and FQNNGV.

This rearrangement joins TRBV27 to TRBJ1-1; the match to TRBD1 covers 7 bases. Germline lookup yields CDR1 MNHEY and CDR2 SMNVEV (reference sequence). The CDR3 runs 14 residues. The J segment lost 2 bases and the V segment lost 6 bases, leaving 6 bases of the junction unmatched. The CDR3 DNA follows: TGTGCCAGCAGGCCGACAGGGCGAAACACTGAAGCTTTCTTT. This sequence encodes CASRPTGRNTEAFF.

This clone occurred a few times. The chain carries TRBV30 and TRBJ1-1; no clear D. V lost 3 bases to trimming and J lost 3 bases, with 11 bases between them. Germline CDR1 and CDR2: GTSNPN and SVGIG (reference sequence). CDR3 length: 13 residues. The CDR3 DNA is TGTGCCTGGAGGCAAGGGTCTCACACTGAAGCTTTCTTT. Translation gives CAWRQGSHTEAFF.

The chain is built from TRBV28 and TRBJ2-7; 11 nucleotides agree with TRBD2. The junction had 6 bases not matched to a gene; V was cut back by 5 bases and J by 0 bases. In germline, CDR1 is MDHEN, CDR2 SYDVKM. The CDR3 runs to 16 residues. Written as DNA, the CDR3 is TGTGCCAGCAGTCCCTTCCTAGCGGGAGGCTCCTACGAGCAGTACTTC. It specifies CASSPFLAGGSYEQYF.

The CDR3 is CASSLPGGGNTIYF. Here the CDR3 DNA reads TGTGCCAGCAGCTTGCCCGGGGGTGGAAACACCATATATTTT. The chain links TRBV7-6 to TRBJ1-3, with a weak D call TRBD1 (5 bases). V lost 3 bases to trimming and J lost 3 bases, with 9 bases between them. Germline V gene sequence: CDR1 SGHVS, CDR2 FNYEAQ. The CDR3 has 14 amino acids.

CDR3 DNA sequence: TGTGCCTGGACGGGGTTGACGGAGACCCAGTACTTC. Protein product: CAWTGLTETQYF. This chain joins TRBV30 and TRBJ2-5; D is possibly TRBD2 (5 bases). The CDR3 contains 12 residues. The V gene's germline CDR1 is GTSNPN and CDR2 SVGIG (reference sequence). V was cut by 4 bases and J by 5 bases, with 11 bases left in between.

J is TRBJ2-2 and V is TRBV2; D is unclear. This CDR3 is 15 amino acids long. V shed 2 bases and J shed 4 bases, with 11 bases lying between them. The germline V gene has CDR1 SNHLY and CDR2 FYNNEI. The DNA for the CDR3 is TGTGCCAGCAGTGAACTGGCGGTTGGCACCGGGGAGCTGTTTTTT. Its protein product is CASSELAVGTGELFF.

The chain recombines TRBV6-5 with TRBJ2-7; D is perhaps TRBD2 (6 bases). This CDR3 has 12 residues. V lost 6 bases and J lost 6, with 12 bases in between. Germline values: CDR1 MNHEY, CDR2 SVGAGI. CDR3 coding DNA: TGTGCCAGCAGCACCGGGGGACTCGAGCAGTACTTC. Protein product: CASSTGGLEQYF.

This clone was detected a few times. The rearrangement links TRBV15 to TRBJ2-1; no reliable D call. The CDR3 covers 14 residues. CDR1 and CDR2 (germline): LNHNV, YYDKDF (reference sequence). Trimming removed 1 base at V and 0 bases at J, with 4 bases between. The CDR3 DNA follows: TGTGCCACCAGCAGAGCCGGCTCCTACAATGAGCAGTTCTTC. This sequence encodes CATSRAGSYNEQFF.

The V call is TRBV29-1, the J call TRBJ2-7; D might be TRBD1 (5 bases). Germline CDR1 and CDR2: SQVTM and ANQGSEA. Trimming shortened V by 6 bases and J by 5 bases, and 23 bases separated the two germline ends. The CDR3 is 15 residues long. DNA of the CDR3: TGCAGCGTCGATATAACCGGGCCCAAAGGGGACGAGCAGTACTTC. As protein: CSVDITGPKGDEQYF.

The chain couples TRBV7-2 to TRBJ2-1, with D perhaps TRBD1 or TRBD2 (5 bases each). Between the trimmed V and J ends, which lost 1 base and 5 bases, there was a span of 12 bases. This CDR3 region has 15 residues. Germline CDR1 SGHTA, CDR2 FQGNSA. The CDR3 spells CASSLGGSGDNEQFF. In DNA form, the CDR3 reads TGTGCCAGCAGCTTAGGGGGGAGTGGGGACAATGAGCAGTTCTTC.

This rearrangement joins TRBV7-2 to TRBJ1-1; 7 bases are shared with TRBD1. The CDR3 spans 15 residues. Germline V gives CDR1 SGHTA, CDR2 FQGNSA. V lost 4 bases and J lost 4; bases outside the gene matches: 9. CDR3 sequence (DNA): TGTGCCAGCAGCTCCCATGACAGGGTCGGCACTGAAGCTTTCTTT. This codes for CASSSHDRVGTEAFF.

This chain connects TRBV19 to TRBJ1-2; 10 positions agree with TRBD1. The V gene's germline CDR1 is LNHDA and CDR2 SQIVND (reference sequence). The CDR3 covers 15 residues. Trimming at V came to 4 bases and at J to 4 bases, leaving 6 bases not matched to a gene. The CDR3 is CASSNRDRGGYGYTF. The CDR3 DNA is TGTGCCAGTAGTAACCGGGACAGGGGAGGCTATGGCTACACCTTC.

CDR3 residues: CASSPRWGGGTEAFF. Here the CDR3 DNA reads TGCGCCAGCAGCCCACGTTGGGGTGGGGGCACTGAAGCTTTCTTT. The rearrangement links TRBV4-1 to TRBJ1-1; perhaps TRBD1 as D (5 bases). Germline CDR1 is MGHRA and CDR2 is YSYEKL. V shed 4 bases and J shed 4 bases, with 16 bases lying between them. This CDR3 spans 15 amino acids.